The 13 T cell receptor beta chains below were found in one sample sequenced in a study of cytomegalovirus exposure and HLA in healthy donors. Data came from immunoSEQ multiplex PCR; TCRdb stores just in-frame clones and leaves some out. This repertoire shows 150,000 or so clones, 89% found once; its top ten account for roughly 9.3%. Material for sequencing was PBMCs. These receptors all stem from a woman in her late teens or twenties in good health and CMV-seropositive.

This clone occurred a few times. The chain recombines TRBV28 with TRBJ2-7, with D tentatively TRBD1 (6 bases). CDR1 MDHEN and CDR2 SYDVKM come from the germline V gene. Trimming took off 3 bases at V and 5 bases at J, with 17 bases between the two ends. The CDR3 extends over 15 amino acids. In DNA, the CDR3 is TGTGCCAGCAGTTTCGCCGGACAGCTTTCCGACGAGCAGTACTTC. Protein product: CASSFAGQLSDEQYF.

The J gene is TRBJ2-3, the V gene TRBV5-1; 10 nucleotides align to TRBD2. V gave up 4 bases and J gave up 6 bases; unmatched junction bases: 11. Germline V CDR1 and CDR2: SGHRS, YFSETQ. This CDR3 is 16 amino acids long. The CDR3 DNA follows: TGCGCCAGCAGCGGGGCCCCTAGCGGGGGTAGGGATACGCAGTATTTT. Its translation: CASSGAPSGGRDTQYF.

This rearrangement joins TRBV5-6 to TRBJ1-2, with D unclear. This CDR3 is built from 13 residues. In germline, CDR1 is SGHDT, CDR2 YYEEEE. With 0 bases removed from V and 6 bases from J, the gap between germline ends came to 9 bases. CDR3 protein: CASSLGLRHGYTF. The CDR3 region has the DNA TGTGCCAGCAGCTTGGGACTCCGGCATGGCTACACCTTC.

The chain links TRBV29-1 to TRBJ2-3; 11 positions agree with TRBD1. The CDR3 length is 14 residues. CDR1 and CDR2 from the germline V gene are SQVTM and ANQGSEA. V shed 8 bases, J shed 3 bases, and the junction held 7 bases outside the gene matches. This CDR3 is CSLTGTGGTDTQYF. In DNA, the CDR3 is TGCAGCTTAACCGGGACAGGGGGTACAGATACGCAGTATTTT.

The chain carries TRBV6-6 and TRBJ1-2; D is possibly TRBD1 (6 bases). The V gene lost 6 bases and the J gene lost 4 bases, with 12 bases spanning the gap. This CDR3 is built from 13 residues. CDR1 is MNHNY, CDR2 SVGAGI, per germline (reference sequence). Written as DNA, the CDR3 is TGTGCCAGCAGAAGTCCAGGGGTCTATGGCTACACCTTC. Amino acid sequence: CASRSPGVYGYTF.

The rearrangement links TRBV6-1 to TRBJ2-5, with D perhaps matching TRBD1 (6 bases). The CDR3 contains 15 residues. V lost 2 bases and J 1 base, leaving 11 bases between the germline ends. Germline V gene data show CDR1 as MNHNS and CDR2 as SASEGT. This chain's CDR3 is CASSESLGGQETQYF. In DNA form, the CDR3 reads TGTGCCAGCAGTGAAAGTCTAGGGGGCCAAGAGACCCAGTACTTC.

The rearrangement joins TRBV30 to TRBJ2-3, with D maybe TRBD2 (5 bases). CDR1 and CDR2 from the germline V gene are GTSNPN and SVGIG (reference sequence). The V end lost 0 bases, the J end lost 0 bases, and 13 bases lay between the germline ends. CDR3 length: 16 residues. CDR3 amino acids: CAWSVSSSRSTDTQYF. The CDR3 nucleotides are TGTGCCTGGAGTGTATCCTCTAGCCGCAGCACAGATACGCAGTATTTT.

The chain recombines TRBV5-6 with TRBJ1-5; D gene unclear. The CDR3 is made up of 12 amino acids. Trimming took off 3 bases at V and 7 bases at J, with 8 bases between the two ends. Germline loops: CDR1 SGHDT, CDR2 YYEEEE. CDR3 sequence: CASSSRGQPQHF. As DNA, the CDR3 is TGTGCCAGCAGCTCTCGTGGCCAGCCCCAGCATTTT.

The CDR3 reads CASGGGDYEQYF. The CDR3 DNA reads TGTGCCAGCGGAGGGGGCGACTACGAGCAGTACTTC. J is TRBJ2-7 and V is TRBV9; possibly TRBD1 for D (7 bases). The V gene's germline CDR1 is SGDLS and CDR2 YYNGEE. The germline V and J ends were trimmed by 7 bases and 3 bases, with 11 bases remaining between them. The CDR3 has 12 amino acids.

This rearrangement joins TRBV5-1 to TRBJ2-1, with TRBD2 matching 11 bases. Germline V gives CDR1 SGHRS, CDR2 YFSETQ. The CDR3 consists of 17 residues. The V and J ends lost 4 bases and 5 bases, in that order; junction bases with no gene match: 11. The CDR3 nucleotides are TGCGCCAGCAGCCGTCGACTAGCGGGGCATCTTGACAATGAGCAGTTCTTC. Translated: CASSRRLAGHLDNEQFF.

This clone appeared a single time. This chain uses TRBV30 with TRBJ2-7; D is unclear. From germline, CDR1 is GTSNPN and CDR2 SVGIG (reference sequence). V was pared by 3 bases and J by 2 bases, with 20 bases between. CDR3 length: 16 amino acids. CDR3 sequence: CAWRPPGQNHAYEQYF. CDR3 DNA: TGTGCCTGGAGACCCCCAGGTCAGAATCATGCCTACGAGCAGTACTTC.

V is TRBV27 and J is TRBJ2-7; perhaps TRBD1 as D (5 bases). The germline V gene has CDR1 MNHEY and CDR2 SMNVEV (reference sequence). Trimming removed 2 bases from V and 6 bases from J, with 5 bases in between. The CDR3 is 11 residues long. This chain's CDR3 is CASSLRGEQYF. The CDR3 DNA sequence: TGTGCCAGCAGTTTAAGGGGCGAGCAGTACTTC.

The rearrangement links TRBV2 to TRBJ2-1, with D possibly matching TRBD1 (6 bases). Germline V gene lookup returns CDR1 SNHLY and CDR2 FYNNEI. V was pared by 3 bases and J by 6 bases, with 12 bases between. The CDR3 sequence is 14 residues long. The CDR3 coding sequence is TGTGCCAGCAGTGAGAGTCAGGGGCCCAATGAGCAGTTCTTC. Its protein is CASSESQGPNEQFF.